The entry below gives a single TCR beta chain sequence along with its context. Its target is not known. V gave up 4 bases and J gave up 8 bases; unmatched junction bases: 12. The CDR3 has 15 residues. Germline values: CDR1 KGHDR, CDR2 SFDVKD. This entry comes from a study of T-cell memory formation after mild COVID-19. Looking at the study overall: Largely donor-specific sequence clusters came from a couple of donors. General study results and limits: Clones contracting across day 15 to 85 had a balanced CD4/CD8 profile; later expanding clones leaned CD4+. Whether day 37 second-wave clones are SARS-CoV-2-specific was not confirmed.

TCRalpha and TCRbeta libraries used 5'RACE with constant-segment primers and UMIs. TCRdb called the 5' RACE reads again in MiXCR, with one record for every CDR3 protein. The data contain approximately 300,000 distinct CDR3 sequences, more than 15% of them singletons. The receptor was derived from a man younger than 30 who had mild COVID-19 (a few samples of this study predate the infection). Cell type and time point are not known. Specimen: PBMCs or a T cell subset sorted from them (not recorded which). The chain employs TRBV24-1 and TRBJ1-2; 7 nucleotides match TRBD1. The CDR3 spells CATSEPGDSGWGYTF. The CDR3 nucleotides read TGTGCCACCAGTGAACCCGGGGACAGTGGATGGGGCTACACCTTC.